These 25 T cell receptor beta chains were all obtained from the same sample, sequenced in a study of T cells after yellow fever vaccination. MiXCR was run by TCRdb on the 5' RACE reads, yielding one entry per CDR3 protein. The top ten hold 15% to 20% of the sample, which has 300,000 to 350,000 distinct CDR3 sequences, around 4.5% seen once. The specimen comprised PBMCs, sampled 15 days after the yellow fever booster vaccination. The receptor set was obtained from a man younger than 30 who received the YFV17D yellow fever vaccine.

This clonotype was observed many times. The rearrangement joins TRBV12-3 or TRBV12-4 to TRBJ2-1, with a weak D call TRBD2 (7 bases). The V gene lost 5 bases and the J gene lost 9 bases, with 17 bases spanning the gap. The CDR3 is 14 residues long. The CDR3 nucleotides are TGTGCCAGCAGTCCGCAGGCGGGGGCTGGTGAGCAGTTCTTC. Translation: CASSPQAGAGEQFF.

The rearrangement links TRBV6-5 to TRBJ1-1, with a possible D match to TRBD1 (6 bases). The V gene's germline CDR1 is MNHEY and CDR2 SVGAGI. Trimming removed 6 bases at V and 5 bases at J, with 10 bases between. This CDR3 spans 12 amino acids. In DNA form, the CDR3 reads TGTGCCAGCAGAGCTAGGGGGACTGAAGCTTTCTTT. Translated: CASRARGTEAFF.

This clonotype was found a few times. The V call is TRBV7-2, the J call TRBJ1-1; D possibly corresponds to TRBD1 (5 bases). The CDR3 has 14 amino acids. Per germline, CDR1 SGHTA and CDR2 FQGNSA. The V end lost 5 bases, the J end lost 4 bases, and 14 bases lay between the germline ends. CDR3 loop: CASSPLTAVTEAFF. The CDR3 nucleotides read TGTGCCAGCAGCCCACTGACAGCGGTCACTGAAGCTTTCTTT.

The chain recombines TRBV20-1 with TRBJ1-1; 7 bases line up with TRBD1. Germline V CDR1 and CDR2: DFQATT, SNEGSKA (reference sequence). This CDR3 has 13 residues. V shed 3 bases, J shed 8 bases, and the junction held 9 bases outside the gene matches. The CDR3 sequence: CSARRQGRPEAFF. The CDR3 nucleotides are TGCAGTGCTAGGAGACAGGGTCGACCCGAAGCTTTCTTT.

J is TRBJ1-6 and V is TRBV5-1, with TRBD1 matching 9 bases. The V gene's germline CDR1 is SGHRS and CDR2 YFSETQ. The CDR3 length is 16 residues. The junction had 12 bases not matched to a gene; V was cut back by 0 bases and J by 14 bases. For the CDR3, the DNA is TGCGCCAGCAGCTTGGCCTGGAGACAGGGGGGAAATACCCTCCACTTT. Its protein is CASSLAWRQGGNTLHF.

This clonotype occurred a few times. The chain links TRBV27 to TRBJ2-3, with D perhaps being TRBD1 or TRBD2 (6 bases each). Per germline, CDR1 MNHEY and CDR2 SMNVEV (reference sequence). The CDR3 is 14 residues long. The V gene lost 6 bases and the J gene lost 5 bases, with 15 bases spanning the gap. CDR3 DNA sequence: TGTGCCAGCAGCCTATTACAGGGAGGAGATACGCAGTATTTT. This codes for CASSLLQGGDTQYF.

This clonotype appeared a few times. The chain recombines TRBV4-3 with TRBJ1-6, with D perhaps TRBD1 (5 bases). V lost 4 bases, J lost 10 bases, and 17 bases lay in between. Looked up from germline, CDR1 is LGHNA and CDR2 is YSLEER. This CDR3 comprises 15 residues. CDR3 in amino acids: CASSRGRVGYSPLHF. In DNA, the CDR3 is TGCGCCAGCAGCCGCGGCAGGGTCGGTTACTCACCCCTCCACTTT.

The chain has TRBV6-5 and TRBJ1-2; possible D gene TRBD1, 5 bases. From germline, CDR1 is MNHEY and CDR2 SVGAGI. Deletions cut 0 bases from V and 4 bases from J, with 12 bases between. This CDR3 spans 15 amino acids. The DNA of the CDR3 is TGTGCCAGCAGTTACTCTAGGGGAATCGGCTATGGCTACACCTTC. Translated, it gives CASSYSRGIGYGYTF.

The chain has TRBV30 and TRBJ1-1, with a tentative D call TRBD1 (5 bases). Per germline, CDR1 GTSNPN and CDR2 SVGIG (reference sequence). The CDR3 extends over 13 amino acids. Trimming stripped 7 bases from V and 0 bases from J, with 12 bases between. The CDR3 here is CAFVGHMNTEAFF. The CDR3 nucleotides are TGTGCCTTCGTTGGACACATGAACACTGAAGCTTTCTTT. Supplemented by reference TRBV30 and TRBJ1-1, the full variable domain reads SQTIHQWPATLVQPVGSPLSLECTVEGTSNPNLYWYRQAAGRGLQLLFYSVGIGQISSEVPQNLSASRPQDRQFILSSKKLLLSDSGFYLCAFVGHMNTEAFFGQGTRLTVV.

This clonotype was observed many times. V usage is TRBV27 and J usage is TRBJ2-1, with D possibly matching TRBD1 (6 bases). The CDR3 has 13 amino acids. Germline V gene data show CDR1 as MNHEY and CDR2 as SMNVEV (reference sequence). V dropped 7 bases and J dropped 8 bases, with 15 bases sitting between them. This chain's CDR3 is CASNERGLDEQFF. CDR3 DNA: TGTGCCAGCAACGAAAGGGGGTTGGATGAGCAGTTCTTC.

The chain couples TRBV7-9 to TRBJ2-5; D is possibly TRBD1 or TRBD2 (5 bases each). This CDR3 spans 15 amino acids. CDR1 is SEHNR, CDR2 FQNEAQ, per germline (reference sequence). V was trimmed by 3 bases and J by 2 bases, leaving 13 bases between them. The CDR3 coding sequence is TGTGCCAGCAGCTTTTCCGAGGGACGGCAAGAGACCCAGTACTTC. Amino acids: CASSFSEGRQETQYF.

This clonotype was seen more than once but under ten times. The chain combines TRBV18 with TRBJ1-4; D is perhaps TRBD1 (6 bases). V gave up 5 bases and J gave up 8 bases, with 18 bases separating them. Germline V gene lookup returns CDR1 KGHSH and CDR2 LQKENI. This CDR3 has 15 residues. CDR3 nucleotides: TGTGCCAGCTCATTACTGGCGGGGGCGCGAGAAAAACTGTTTTTT. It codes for CASSLLAGAREKLFF.

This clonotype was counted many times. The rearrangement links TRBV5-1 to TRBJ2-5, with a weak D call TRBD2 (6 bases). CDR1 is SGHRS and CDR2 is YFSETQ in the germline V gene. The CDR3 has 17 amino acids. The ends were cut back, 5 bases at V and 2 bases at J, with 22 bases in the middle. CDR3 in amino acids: CASSLGLVAADQETQYF. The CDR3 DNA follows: TGCGCCAGCAGTCTTGGGTTGGTAGCGGCCGATCAAGAGACCCAGTACTTC.

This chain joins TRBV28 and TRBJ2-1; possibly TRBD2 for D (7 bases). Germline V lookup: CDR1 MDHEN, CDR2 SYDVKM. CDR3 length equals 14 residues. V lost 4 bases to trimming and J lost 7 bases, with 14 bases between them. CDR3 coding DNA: TGTGCCAGCAGTTCTGCTGGGGGGGCTAATGAGCAGTTCTTC. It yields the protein CASSSAGGANEQFF.

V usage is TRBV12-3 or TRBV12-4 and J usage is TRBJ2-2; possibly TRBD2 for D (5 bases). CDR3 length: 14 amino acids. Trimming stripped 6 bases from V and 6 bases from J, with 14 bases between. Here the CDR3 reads CASRPVGMAGELFF. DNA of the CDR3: TGTGCCAGCAGACCTGTCGGGATGGCCGGGGAGCTGTTTTTT.

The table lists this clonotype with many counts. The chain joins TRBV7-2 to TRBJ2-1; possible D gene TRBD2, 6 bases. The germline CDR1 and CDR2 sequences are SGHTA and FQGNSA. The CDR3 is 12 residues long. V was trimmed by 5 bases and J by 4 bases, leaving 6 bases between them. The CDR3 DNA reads TGTGCCAGCAGCCGGGGGTACAATGAGCAGTTCTTC. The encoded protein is CASSRGYNEQFF. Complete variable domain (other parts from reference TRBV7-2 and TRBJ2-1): GAGVSQSPSNKVTEKGKDVELRCDPISGHTALYWYRQSLGQGLEFLIYFQGNSAPDKSGLPSDRFSAERTGGSVSTLTIQRTQQEDSAVYLCASSRGYNEQFFGPGTRLTVL.

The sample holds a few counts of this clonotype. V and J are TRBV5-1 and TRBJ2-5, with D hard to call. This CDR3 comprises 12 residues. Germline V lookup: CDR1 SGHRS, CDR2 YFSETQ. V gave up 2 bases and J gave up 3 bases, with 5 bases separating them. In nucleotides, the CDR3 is TGCGCCAGCAGCTTCTTTAAAGAGACCCAGTACTTC. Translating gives CASSFFKETQYF. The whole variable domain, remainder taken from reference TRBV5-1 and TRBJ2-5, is KAGVTQTPRYLIKTRGQQVTLSCSPISGHRSVSWYQQTPGQGLQFLFEYFSETQRNKGNFPGRFSGRQFSNSRSEMNVSTLELGDSALYLCASSFFKETQYFGPGTRLLVL.

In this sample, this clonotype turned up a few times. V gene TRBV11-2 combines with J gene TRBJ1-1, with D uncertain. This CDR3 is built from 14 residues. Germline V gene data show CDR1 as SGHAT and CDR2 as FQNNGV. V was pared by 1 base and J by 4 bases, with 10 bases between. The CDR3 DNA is TGTGCCAGCAGCTTAGCACGGTCCGGCACTGAAGCTTTCTTT. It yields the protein CASSLARSGTEAFF.

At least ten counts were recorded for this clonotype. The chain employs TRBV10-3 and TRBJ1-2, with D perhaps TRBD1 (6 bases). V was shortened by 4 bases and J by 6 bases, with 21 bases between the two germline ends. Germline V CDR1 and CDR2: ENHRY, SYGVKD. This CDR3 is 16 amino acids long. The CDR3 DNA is TGTGCCATCAGTGCCCGGGGGGGGCTCCGACGGGATGGCTACACCTTC. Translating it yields CAISARGGLRRDGYTF.

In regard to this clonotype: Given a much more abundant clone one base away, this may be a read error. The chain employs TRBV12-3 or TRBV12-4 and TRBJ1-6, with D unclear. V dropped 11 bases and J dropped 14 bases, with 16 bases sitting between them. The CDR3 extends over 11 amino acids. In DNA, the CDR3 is TGTGCCGGGTCGGTGGCCATCACCCTCCACTTT. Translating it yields CAGSVAITLHF.

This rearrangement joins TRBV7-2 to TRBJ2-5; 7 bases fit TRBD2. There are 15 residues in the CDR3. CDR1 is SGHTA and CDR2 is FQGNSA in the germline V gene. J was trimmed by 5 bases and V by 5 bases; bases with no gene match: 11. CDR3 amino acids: CASSAIAGGAETQYF. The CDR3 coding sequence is TGTGCCAGCAGCGCGATAGCGGGCGGGGCGGAGACCCAGTACTTC.

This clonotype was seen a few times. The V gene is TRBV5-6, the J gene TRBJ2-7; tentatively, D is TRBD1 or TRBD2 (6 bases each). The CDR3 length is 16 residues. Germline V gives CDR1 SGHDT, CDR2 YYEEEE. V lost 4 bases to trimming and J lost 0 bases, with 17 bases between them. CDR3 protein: CASSQFRGVSSYEQYF. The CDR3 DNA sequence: TGTGCCAGCAGCCAGTTTAGGGGGGTGAGCTCCTACGAGCAGTACTTC.

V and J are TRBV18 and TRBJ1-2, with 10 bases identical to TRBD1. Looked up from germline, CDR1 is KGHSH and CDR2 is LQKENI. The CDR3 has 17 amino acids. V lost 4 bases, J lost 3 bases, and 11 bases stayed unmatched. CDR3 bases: TGTGCCAGCTCACGGGAACCGGGACAGGGGCCCTACTATGGCTACACCTTC. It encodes CASSREPGQGPYYGYTF.

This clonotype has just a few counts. CDR3 amino acids: CSARGSVSYNEQFF. The CDR3 DNA follows: TGCAGTGCTAGGGGGTCCGTCTCCTACAATGAGCAGTTCTTC. The genes are TRBV20-1 and TRBJ2-1, with D uncertain. Germline V gene sequence: CDR1 DFQATT, CDR2 SNEGSKA (reference sequence). Trimming left V 3 bases short and J 0 bases short, with 9 bases between. The length of the CDR3 is 14 residues.

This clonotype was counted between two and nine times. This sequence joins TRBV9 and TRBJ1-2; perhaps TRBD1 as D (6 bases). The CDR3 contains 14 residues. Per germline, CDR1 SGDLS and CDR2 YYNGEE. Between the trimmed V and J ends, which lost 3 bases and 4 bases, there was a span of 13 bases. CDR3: CASSGTTGSYGYTF. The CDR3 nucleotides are TGTGCCAGCAGCGGGACCACAGGGAGCTATGGCTACACCTTC.